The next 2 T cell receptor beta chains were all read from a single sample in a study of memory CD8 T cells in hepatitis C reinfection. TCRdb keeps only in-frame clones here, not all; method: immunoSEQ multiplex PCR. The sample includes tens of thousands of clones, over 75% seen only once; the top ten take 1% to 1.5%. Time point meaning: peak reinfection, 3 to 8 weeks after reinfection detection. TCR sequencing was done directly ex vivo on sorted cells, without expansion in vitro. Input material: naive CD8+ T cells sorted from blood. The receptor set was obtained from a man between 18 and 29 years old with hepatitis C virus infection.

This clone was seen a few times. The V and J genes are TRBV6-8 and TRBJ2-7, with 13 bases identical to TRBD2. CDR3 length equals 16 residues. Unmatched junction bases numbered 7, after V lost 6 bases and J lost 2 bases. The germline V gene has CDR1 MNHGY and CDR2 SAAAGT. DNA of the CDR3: TGTGCCAGCAGCCAAGGGACTAGCGGGGCTCCCTACGAGCAGTACGTC. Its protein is CASSQGTSGAPYEQYV.

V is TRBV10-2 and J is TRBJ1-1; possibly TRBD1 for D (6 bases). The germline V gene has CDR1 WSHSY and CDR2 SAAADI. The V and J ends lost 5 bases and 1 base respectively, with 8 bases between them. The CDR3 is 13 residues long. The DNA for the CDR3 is TGCGCCAGCAGTTGGACAGCGAACACTGAAGCTTTCTTT. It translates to CASSWTANTEAFF.